The 18 T cell receptor beta chains reported below all come from one sample, sequenced in a study of response to subunit inactivated influenza vaccine. One entry per CDR3 protein, called by TCRdb with MiXCR from the RT-PCR reads. The data hold approximately 700,000 distinct CDR3 sequences, with 11% to 15% observed a single time. This specimen consisted of PBMCs from blood, obtained 14 to 15 days before vaccination. All receptors come from a man aged 45 to 65 who received an inactivated influenza vaccine.

This clonotype was counted only a few times. V is TRBV10-3 and J is TRBJ2-3, with a weak D call TRBD1 (5 bases). From germline, CDR1 is ENHRY and CDR2 SYGVKD. The V gene lost 7 bases and the J gene lost 2 bases, with 10 bases spanning the gap. There are 13 residues in the CDR3. The CDR3, as DNA: TGTGCCATCACGGGCAGGGCCACAGATACGCAGTATTTT. It encodes CAITGRATDTQYF.

This clonotype was detected only a few times. The chain employs TRBV20-1 and TRBJ2-3, with 7 positions matching TRBD2. Germline V gene lookup returns CDR1 DFQATT and CDR2 SNEGSKA (reference sequence). With 0 bases clipped from V and 0 bases from J, the junction kept 6 bases outside the gene matches. This CDR3 region has 16 residues. The CDR3 DNA reads TGCAGTGCTAGAGATGGGCGGGAGTTTAGCACAGATACGCAGTATTTT. Protein product: CSARDGREFSTDTQYF.

There are many counts of this clonotype. This chain links TRBV5-6 with TRBJ2-5; 9 bases fit TRBD2. Germline V lookup: CDR1 SGHDT, CDR2 YYEEEE. This CDR3 comprises 15 residues. V shed 4 bases, J shed 5 bases, and the junction held 9 bases outside the gene matches. The CDR3 region is CASSPLAGAGETQYF. The CDR3 region has the DNA TGTGCCAGCAGCCCATTAGCGGGAGCGGGGGAGACCCAGTACTTC.

Ten or more counts support this clonotype. The chain carries TRBV6-1 and TRBJ1-4, with TRBD1 identical over 8 bases. This CDR3 has 14 amino acids. CDR1 and CDR2 (germline): MNHNS, SASEGT. J lost 7 bases, V lost 6 bases, and 7 bases had no gene match. The CDR3 reads CASSPRQGSEKLFF. The CDR3 nucleotides read TGTGCCAGCAGCCCCAGACAGGGGAGTGAAAAACTGTTTTTT.

This clonotype appeared many times. The chain recombines TRBV10-3 with TRBJ2-1; 10 nucleotides match TRBD2. Germline lookup yields CDR1 ENHRY and CDR2 SYGVKD. Trimming took 7 bases from V and 4 from J; bases not matched to a gene: 4. This CDR3 is built from 14 residues. The CDR3 sequence: CAIKTSGEYNEQFF. The CDR3 bases are TGTGCCATCAAAACTAGCGGGGAGTACAATGAGCAGTTCTTC.

The J gene is TRBJ1-1, the V gene TRBV7-2; no clear D. Deletions cut 3 bases from V and 6 bases from J, with 17 bases between. The CDR3 length is 15 residues. Germline CDR1 and CDR2: SGHTA and FQGNSA. The CDR3 bases are TGTGCCAGCAGCTTCTCAGGACGGGTTAGGGCTGAAGCTTTCTTT. It encodes CASSFSGRVRAEAFF. Drawing the rest from reference TRBV7-2 and TRBJ1-1, the complete variable domain is GAGVSQSPSNKVTEKGKDVELRCDPISGHTALYWYRQSLGQGLEFLIYFQGNSAPDKSGLPSDRFSAERTGGSVSTLTIQRTQQEDSAVYLCASSFSGRVRAEAFFGQGTRLTVV.

V is TRBV29-1 and J is TRBJ2-5, with D tentatively TRBD2 (6 bases). V was pared by 2 bases and J by 3 bases, with 13 bases between. Germline loops: CDR1 SQVTM, CDR2 ANQGSEA. This CDR3 comprises 14 residues. The CDR3 here is CSVEWLEGEETQYF. The CDR3 bases are TGCAGCGTTGAATGGTTGGAGGGCGAAGAGACCCAGTACTTC.

This clonotype has a handful of counts. This sequence joins TRBV2 and TRBJ2-5; 7 bases line up with TRBD1. The CDR3 sequence is 15 residues long. J was trimmed by 7 bases and V by 6 bases; bases with no gene match: 14. Germline CDR1 and CDR2: SNHLY and FYNNEI. This chain's CDR3 is CASRAGTGDGWTQYF. As DNA, the CDR3 is TGTGCCAGCAGGGCCGGTACAGGGGACGGGTGGACCCAGTACTTC.

The gene calls are TRBV28 and TRBJ1-2, with TRBD1 identical over 10 bases. Germline values: CDR1 MDHEN, CDR2 SYDVKM. The trim removed 6 bases at V and 4 bases at J, leaving 8 bases unmatched. This CDR3 is built from 15 residues. The CDR3 reads CASSLMTGGRYGYTF. The DNA of the CDR3 is TGTGCCAGCAGCCTAATGACAGGGGGCCGCTATGGCTACACCTTC.

This clonotype was counted at least ten times. The rearrangement joins TRBV5-6 to TRBJ2-7; 7 bases map to TRBD1. The length of the CDR3 is 16 residues. V gave up 3 bases and J gave up 0 bases; unmatched junction bases: 9. Germline V gene lookup returns CDR1 SGHDT and CDR2 YYEEEE. CDR3 in DNA: TGTGCCAGCAGCTGGATGACAGGGTCGAGCTCCTACGAGCAGTACTTC. Protein sequence: CASSWMTGSSSYEQYF. Together with reference TRBV5-6 and TRBJ2-7, the CDR3 gives the full variable domain: DAGVTQSPTHLIKTRGQQVTLRCSPKSGHDTVSWYQQALGQGPQFIFQYYEEEERQRGNFPDRFSGHQFPNYSSELNVNALLLGDSALYLCASSWMTGSSSYEQYFGPGTRLTVT.

At least ten counts were recorded for this clonotype. The V call is TRBV15, the J call TRBJ2-1; TRBD2 matches at 8 bases. Germline lookup yields CDR1 LNHNV and CDR2 YYDKDF (reference sequence). The CDR3 runs to 14 residues. V trimming: 9 bases; J trimming: 2 bases; junction bases outside the gene matches: 6. The CDR3 spells CATKVAGTYNEQFF. In nucleotides, the CDR3 is TGTGCCACAAAAGTAGCGGGGACCTACAATGAGCAGTTCTTC. Looking up the rest from reference TRBV15 and TRBJ2-1 gives the full variable domain: DAMVIQNPRYQVTQFGKPVTLSCSQTLNHNVMYWYQQKSSQAPKLLFHYYDKDFNNEADTPDNFQSRRPNTSFCFLDIRSPGLGDTAMYLCATKVAGTYNEQFFGPGTRLTVL.

The chain has TRBV7-6 and TRBJ1-3, with D unresolved. The CDR3 totals 15 residues. The germline V gene has CDR1 SGHVS and CDR2 FNYEAQ. Trimming took 1 base from V and 1 from J, leaving 8 bases between them. The CDR3 spells CASSLGTLSGNTIYF. CDR3 DNA: TGTGCCAGCAGCTTAGGGACGCTTTCTGGAAACACCATATATTTT.

Many counts were recorded for this clonotype. The chain uses TRBV29-1 and TRBJ2-1, with TRBD1 identical over 9 bases. This CDR3 comprises 15 residues. Germline V gene sequence: CDR1 SQVTM, CDR2 ANQGSEA. V was clipped by 6 bases and J by 3 bases; unmatched bases: 9. CDR3 in DNA: TGCAGCGTCCAAACTACAGGGGGCCTCTACAATGAGCAGTTCTTC. Its translation: CSVQTTGGLYNEQFF.

This clonotype was seen at least ten times. The chain couples TRBV7-2 to TRBJ2-7, with D possibly matching TRBD1 (6 bases). V gave up 6 bases and J gave up 1 base, with 7 bases separating them. CDR1 and CDR2 from the germline V gene are SGHTA and FQGNSA. The CDR3 extends over 12 amino acids. The CDR3 here is CASRGASYEQYF. CDR3 coding DNA: TGTGCCAGCAGGGGGGCGTCCTACGAGCAGTACTTC.

This clonotype was detected many times. This chain joins TRBV6-5 and TRBJ1-6; the D gene is possibly TRBD1 (6 bases). With 6 bases removed from V and 5 bases from J, the gap between germline ends came to 26 bases. Looked up from germline, CDR1 is MNHEY and CDR2 is SVGAGI. The CDR3 runs to 19 residues. The CDR3 region is CASRSSGVGVYGDNSPLHF. In DNA form, the CDR3 reads TGTGCCAGCAGATCCTCAGGGGTGGGTGTATACGGGGATAATTCACCCCTCCACTTT.

The sample holds a few counts of this clonotype. The chain carries TRBV20-1 and TRBJ2-7; TRBD2 matches at 8 bases. Looked up from germline, CDR1 is DFQATT and CDR2 is SNEGSKA (reference sequence). CDR3 length: 17 residues. V lost 3 bases, J lost 3 bases, and 16 bases stayed unmatched. The CDR3 bases are TGCAGTGCTAGTTACTTAGGGTTACCGGGAGGGCACTACGAGCAGTACTTC. Its protein is CSASYLGLPGGHYEQYF.

This clonotype was recorded at least ten times. The rearrangement joins TRBV9 to TRBJ2-1; the match to TRBD2 covers 9 bases. CDR1 is SGDLS, CDR2 YYNGEE, per germline. The ends lost 6 bases at V and 8 bases at J; junction bases unmatched: 21. The CDR3 is made up of 18 amino acids. CDR3 loop: CASTLGKAGGLTNHEQFF. The CDR3 region has the DNA TGTGCCAGCACCCTTGGTAAAGCGGGAGGCCTTACTAACCATGAGCAGTTCTTC.

Worth noting for this clonotype: Germline is not matched at one junction end, which may reflect a read error. This chain uses TRBV7-2 with TRBJ2-3; TRBD2 matches at 12 bases. The germline gives CDR1 SGHTA, CDR2 FQGNSA. This CDR3 is built from 19 residues. CDR3 residues: CASSLAPSGGERRTATQYF. The CDR3 DNA sequence: TGTGCCAGCAGCTTAGCGCCTAGCGGGGGGGAACGTAGGACAGCTACGCAGTATTTT.